One sample yielded the 27 T cell receptor beta chains listed below, sequenced in a study of cytomegalovirus exposure and HLA in healthy donors. With 60 Vbeta and 13 Jbeta primers, the PCR was carried out. The protocol was immunoSEQ multiplex PCR, while the TCRdb copy is restricted to in-frame clones and leaves out a portion. There are about 220,000 clones in the sample; more than 75% occur only once, and 6% lies in the top ten. Sequencing was performed on PBMCs. The receptors shown here come from a man aged 35 to 55 in good health and CMV-seropositive.

The genes are TRBV5-1 and TRBJ2-7; perhaps TRBD1 as D (6 bases). The CDR3 sequence is 16 residues long. Trimming cost V 0 bases and J 0 bases, with 13 bases left between them. CDR1 is SGHRS, CDR2 YFSETQ, per germline. Written as DNA, the CDR3 is TGCGCCAGCAGCTTGGCTGCGGACAGAAGCTCCTACGAGCAGTACTTC. It encodes CASSLAADRSSYEQYF.

The rearrangement uses TRBV2 and TRBJ1-1; 7 bases map to TRBD1. The J segment lost 1 base and the V segment lost 7 bases, leaving 6 bases of the junction unmatched. In germline, CDR1 is SNHLY, CDR2 FYNNEI. The CDR3 totals 14 residues. In DNA form, the CDR3 reads TGTGCCAGCATCCACAGGGGAGGGAACACTGAAGCTTTCTTT. Its protein product is CASIHRGGNTEAFF. The variable domain in full, with the rest retrieved from reference TRBV2 and TRBJ1-1, is EPEVTQTPSHQVTQMGQEVILRCVPISNHLYFYWYRQILGQKVEFLVSFYNNEISEKSEIFDDQFSVERPDGSNFTLKIRSTKLEDSAMYFCASIHRGGNTEAFFGQGTRLTVV.

This chain uses TRBV14 with TRBJ2-7; 12 bases fit TRBD2. Germline loops: CDR1 SGHDN, CDR2 FVKESK. CDR3 size: 15 residues. Trimming removed 4 bases from V and 1 base from J; junction bases left unmatched: 2. CDR3 sequence (DNA): TGTGCCAGCAGCCCTCTAGCGGGAGGGTCCTACGAGCAGTACTTC. It yields the protein CASSPLAGGSYEQYF.

The rearrangement links TRBV5-1 to TRBJ1-2, with TRBD1 identical over 9 bases. Germline CDR1 reads SGHRS; CDR2 reads YFSETQ. Trimming took 0 bases from V and 8 from J; bases not matched to a gene: 8. This CDR3 is built from 15 residues. The CDR3 protein is CASSLGQGDRSGYTF. The CDR3 region has the DNA TGCGCCAGCAGCTTGGGACAGGGGGACCGATCGGGCTACACCTTC.

V is TRBV15 and J is TRBJ2-5, with 7 bases that match TRBD1. This CDR3 contains 16 residues. Looked up from germline, CDR1 is LNHNV and CDR2 is YYDKDF (reference sequence). V gave up 5 bases and J gave up 0 bases; unmatched junction bases: 9. The CDR3 region is CATSPVQGQYQETQYF. CDR3 DNA sequence: TGTGCCACCAGCCCTGTACAGGGGCAGTACCAAGAGACCCAGTACTTC.

This clone was counted once. This chain joins TRBV5-1 and TRBJ2-6; 10 bases agree with TRBD1. Germline lookup yields CDR1 SGHRS and CDR2 YFSETQ. Germline trimming cut 5 bases from V and 2 bases from J; bases unmatched to any gene: 7. The CDR3 is made up of 17 amino acids. The CDR3 reads CASRGQGRIAGANVLTF. CDR3 DNA: TGCGCCAGCAGGGGACAGGGGAGGATTGCTGGGGCCAACGTCCTGACTTTC. Full variable domain (outside the CDR3, taken from reference TRBV5-1 and TRBJ2-6): KAGVTQTPRYLIKTRGQQVTLSCSPISGHRSVSWYQQTPGQGLQFLFEYFSETQRNKGNFPGRFSGRQFSNSRSEMNVSTLELGDSALYLCASRGQGRIAGANVLTFGAGSRLTVL.

V and J are TRBV6-1 and TRBJ1-1, with 10 bases fitting TRBD1. Germline V gives CDR1 MNHNS, CDR2 SASEGT. The CDR3 length is 14 residues. The V and J ends lost 4 bases and 7 bases, in that order; junction bases with no gene match: 6. CDR3 sequence: CASSGGQGRNEAFF. Written as DNA, the CDR3 is TGTGCCAGCAGTGGGGGACAGGGGAGAAATGAAGCTTTCTTT.

On this clone: Relative to the germline gene, one junction end is altered; a read error may explain this. J is TRBJ1-1 and V is TRBV11-2, with a possible D match to TRBD1 (5 bases). The CDR3 length is 13 residues. CDR1 and CDR2 from the germline V gene are SGHAT and FQNNGV. In DNA, the CDR3 is TGTGCCAGCAGTCCGACAGCTAACATTGAAGCTTTCTTT. Residues: CASSPTANIEAFF.

The chain carries TRBV27 and TRBJ2-1; 11 positions match TRBD2. The germline V gene has CDR1 MNHEY and CDR2 SMNVEV (reference sequence). There are 16 residues in the CDR3. V dropped 3 bases and J dropped 2; count of bases not matched to a gene: 3. CDR3 residues: CASSFRLAGTYNEQFF. Here the CDR3 DNA reads TGTGCCAGCAGTTTTCGACTAGCGGGAACCTACAATGAGCAGTTCTTC.

The gene calls are TRBV5-1 and TRBJ1-4; TRBD1 is a possible D gene (5 bases). Trimming took 6 bases from V and 3 from J, leaving 12 bases between them. CDR1 SGHRS and CDR2 YFSETQ come from the germline V gene. This CDR3 comprises 14 residues. The CDR3 DNA follows: TGCGCCAGCAACAGTGGGGGGTCTAATGAAAAACTGTTTTTT. Encoded protein: CASNSGGSNEKLFF.

The rearrangement links TRBV28 to TRBJ2-1; 7 bases agree with TRBD2. Germline CDR1 MDHEN, CDR2 SYDVKM. V was clipped by 7 bases and J by 5 bases; unmatched bases: 8. The CDR3 consists of 14 residues. CDR3 DNA: TGTGCCAGCATCCAGGGACTATCGCACAATGAGCAGTTCTTC. This encodes CASIQGLSHNEQFF.

The chain uses TRBV19 and TRBJ2-5; possibly TRBD1 for D (6 bases). The V gene lost 4 bases and the J gene lost 5 bases, with 14 bases spanning the gap. Germline CDR1 and CDR2: LNHDA and SQIVND (reference sequence). The CDR3 consists of 14 residues. DNA for the CDR3: TGTGCCAGTAGTACTACAGGGTTTGAGGAGACCCAGTACTTC. Translation gives CASSTTGFEETQYF.

This chain uses TRBV5-6 with TRBJ1-1, with D hard to call. From germline, CDR1 is SGHDT and CDR2 YYEEEE. V lost 2 bases, J lost 2 bases, and 19 bases lay in between. There are 17 residues in the CDR3. CDR3 sequence reads: CASSFNTRIRENTEAFF. CDR3 bases: TGTGCCAGCAGCTTCAATACCAGAATTCGGGAAAACACTGAAGCTTTCTTT. Variable domain in full (rest from reference TRBV5-6 and TRBJ1-1): DAGVTQSPTHLIKTRGQQVTLRCSPKSGHDTVSWYQQALGQGPQFIFQYYEEEERQRGNFPDRFSGHQFPNYSSELNVNALLLGDSALYLCASSFNTRIRENTEAFFGQGTRLTVV.

A few counts support this clone. The chain is built from TRBV27 and TRBJ2-3; D is unresolved. Germline CDR1 is MNHEY and CDR2 is SMNVEV (reference sequence). The CDR3 loop spans 15 amino acids. With 1 base removed from V and 1 base from J, the gap between germline ends came to 9 bases. This CDR3 reads CASSLWAAGTDTQYF. CDR3 DNA: TGTGCCAGCAGTTTATGGGCAGCAGGCACAGATACGCAGTATTTT.

V gene TRBV4-1 combines with J gene TRBJ2-5; 11 bases line up with TRBD2. Trimming cost V 3 bases and J 5 bases; bases outside gene matches: 5. Germline V gene lookup returns CDR1 MGHRA and CDR2 YSYEKL. CDR3 length: 15 amino acids. The CDR3, as DNA: TGCGCCAGCAGCCACCCCGCTAGCGGGAGGGAGACCCAGTACTTC. Its protein product is CASSHPASGRETQYF.

This chain connects TRBV2 to TRBJ2-3; D is perhaps TRBD1 (6 bases). Trimming shortened V by 7 bases and J by 5 bases, and 22 bases separated the two germline ends. This CDR3 has 16 residues. CDR1 and CDR2 (germline): SNHLY, FYNNEI. Here the CDR3 reads CASIPRDNTQGDTQYF. DNA for the CDR3: TGTGCCAGCATCCCTCGGGACAATACCCAAGGAGATACGCAGTATTTT.

The chain combines TRBV2 with TRBJ1-5, with 10 bases identical to TRBD1. CDR1 is SNHLY and CDR2 is FYNNEI in the germline V gene. After removal of 5 bases from V and 7 bases from J, the junction contained 5 bases not matched to a gene. This CDR3 spans 14 amino acids. The CDR3 region is CASSNRQGAQPQHF. The CDR3 DNA is TGTGCCAGCAGTAACCGACAGGGGGCCCAGCCCCAGCATTTT.

The chain is built from TRBV4-1 and TRBJ2-5; a weak D match, TRBD2 (5 bases). The V end was cut by 5 bases, the J end by 2 bases, with 12 bases between. The CDR3 runs to 14 residues. Germline V gene lookup returns CDR1 MGHRA and CDR2 YSYEKL. The chain's CDR3 is CASSSPGLQETQYF. CDR3 bases: TGCGCCAGCAGCTCCCCCGGACTGCAAGAGACCCAGTACTTC.

The V call is TRBV25-1, the J call TRBJ2-5; 9 positions match TRBD2. CDR3 length equals 17 residues. V was clipped by 1 base and J by 1 base; unmatched bases: 7. Germline lookup yields CDR1 MGHDK and CDR2 SYGVNS. For the CDR3, the DNA is TGTGCCAGCAGTGAATGGGCTAGCGGGGACACCCAAGAGACCCAGTACTTC. This encodes CASSEWASGDTQETQYF.

This clone occurred a few times. The chain links TRBV18 to TRBJ1-5; perhaps TRBD1 as D (6 bases). V gave up 2 bases and J gave up 5 bases, with 10 bases separating them. Germline CDR1 is KGHSH and CDR2 is LQKENI. This CDR3 spans 14 amino acids. Here the CDR3 DNA reads TGTGCCAGCTCACCAAAACAGGGCTATCAGCCCCAGCATTTT. Residues: CASSPKQGYQPQHF.

This clone appeared once. The V and J genes are TRBV9 and TRBJ2-1; 7 nucleotides align to TRBD2. The CDR3 has 18 residues. V lost 2 bases to trimming and J lost 6 bases; unmatched junction nucleotides: 17. Germline V CDR1 and CDR2: SGDLS, YYNGEE. CDR3: CASSVLPGTWEGGNEQFF. CDR3 nucleotide sequence: TGTGCCAGCAGCGTCCTCCCCGGGACTTGGGAGGGCGGCAATGAGCAGTTCTTC.

This rearrangement joins TRBV11-3 to TRBJ1-2, with TRBD1 matching over 10 bases. J lost 7 bases, V lost 5 bases, and 7 bases had no gene match. The CDR3 has 14 residues. Germline V CDR1 and CDR2: SGHNT, YENEEA. CDR3 DNA: TGTGCCAGCAGCCAACTGGGGGACAGGGGTGGCTACACCTTC. Its translation is CASSQLGDRGGYTF.

This clone was recorded once. The chain has TRBV29-1 and TRBJ1-3; maybe TRBD1 (5 bases). Germline V gives CDR1 SQVTM, CDR2 ANQGSEA. V lost 3 bases and J 0 bases, leaving 15 bases between the germline ends. This CDR3 spans 16 amino acids. The CDR3 loop is CSVEAGPVFSGNTIYF. The DNA of the CDR3 is TGCAGCGTTGAGGCGGGGCCCGTCTTCTCTGGAAACACCATATATTTT.

The V call is TRBV5-1, the J call TRBJ1-4, with 11 nucleotides matching TRBD1. Germline V gene data show CDR1 as SGHRS and CDR2 as YFSETQ. V was clipped by 3 bases and J by 7 bases; unmatched bases: 8. The CDR3 runs 16 residues. CDR3 bases: TGCGCCAGCAGCTATCGGGACAGGGGGTTTACTGAAAAACTGTTTTTT. Encoded protein: CASSYRDRGFTEKLFF.

The V and J genes are TRBV4-1 and TRBJ2-3; tentatively, D is TRBD2 (5 bases). The germline CDR1 and CDR2 sequences are MGHRA and YSYEKL. Trimming removed 3 bases from V and 2 bases from J, with 9 bases in between. The CDR3 has 14 residues. In DNA, the CDR3 is TGCGCCAGCAGCCAGCGGGTCTTCACAGATACGCAGTATTTT. Its translation: CASSQRVFTDTQYF.

This chain joins TRBV7-6 and TRBJ2-7; 8 bases match TRBD2. This CDR3 is built from 15 residues. V dropped 1 base and J dropped 7; count of bases not matched to a gene: 9. Germline-derived CDR1 and CDR2 are SGHVS and FNYEAQ. In nucleotides, the CDR3 is TGTGCCAGCAGCTTAGGGGGCGCGGGGGGTTGGGAGCAGTACGTC. As protein: CASSLGGAGGWEQYV.

The chain links TRBV18 to TRBJ1-1; 9 bases match TRBD1. Germline V lookup: CDR1 KGHSH, CDR2 LQKENI. The V gene end was trimmed by 4 bases and the J gene end by 1 base; junction bases not matched to a gene: 4. CDR3 length equals 15 residues. The CDR3 DNA reads as TGTGCCAGCTCACGGGGACAGGGACCGAACACTGAAGCTTTCTTT. Encoded protein: CASSRGQGPNTEAFF.